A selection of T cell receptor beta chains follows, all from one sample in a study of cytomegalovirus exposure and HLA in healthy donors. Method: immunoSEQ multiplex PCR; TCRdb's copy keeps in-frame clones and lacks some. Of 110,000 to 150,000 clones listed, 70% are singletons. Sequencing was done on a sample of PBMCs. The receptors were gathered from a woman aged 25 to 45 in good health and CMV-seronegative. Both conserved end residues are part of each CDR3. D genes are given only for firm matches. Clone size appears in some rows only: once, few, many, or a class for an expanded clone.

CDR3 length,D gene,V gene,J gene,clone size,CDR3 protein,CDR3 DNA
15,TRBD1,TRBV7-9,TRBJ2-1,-,CASSRQTGFLDEQFF,TGTGCCAGCAGCCGCCAGACAGGGTTTCTCGATGAGCAGTTCTTC
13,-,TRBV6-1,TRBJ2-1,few,CASSEADNNEQFF,TGTGCCAGCAGTGAAGCCGACAACAATGAGCAGTTCTTC
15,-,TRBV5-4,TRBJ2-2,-,CASSYGGLTTGELFF,TGTGCCAGCAGCTATGGGGGCCTAACCACCGGGGAGCTGTTTTTT
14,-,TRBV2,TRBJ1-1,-,CASVQGEENTEAFF,TGTGCCAGCGTACAGGGCGAGGAGAACACTGAAGCTTTCTTT
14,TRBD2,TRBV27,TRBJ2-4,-,CASSLGGGKNIQYF,TGTGCCAGCAGTTTAGGCGGGGGCAAAAACATTCAGTACTTC
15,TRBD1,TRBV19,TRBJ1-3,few,CASSTRTGPGNTIYF,TGTGCCAGTAGTACGAGGACAGGGCCCGGAAACACCATATATTTT
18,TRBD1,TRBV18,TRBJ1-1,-,CASSPTGGPAYMNTEAFF,TGTGCCAGCTCGCCAACAGGGGGCCCTGCTTACATGAACACTGAAGCTTTCTTT
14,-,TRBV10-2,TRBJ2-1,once,CASRVLGPLNEQFF,TGCGCCAGCAGGGTACTAGGGCCCCTCAATGAGCAGTTCTTC
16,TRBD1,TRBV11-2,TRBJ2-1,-,CASSFQRTGGLGEQFF,TGTGCCAGCAGCTTCCAGCGGACAGGGGGCTTAGGTGAGCAGTTCTTC
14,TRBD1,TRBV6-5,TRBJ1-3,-,CASRTGGAGNTIYF,TGTGCCAGCAGGACAGGGGGCGCTGGAAACACCATATATTTT
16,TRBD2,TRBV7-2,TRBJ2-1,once,CASSLALAGGQDEQFF,TGTGCCAGCAGCTTAGCCCTAGCGGGGGGGCAGGATGAGCAGTTCTTC
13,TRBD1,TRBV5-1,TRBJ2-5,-,CASSLHRGETQYF,TGCGCCAGCAGCTTGCACAGGGGAGAGACCCAGTACTTC
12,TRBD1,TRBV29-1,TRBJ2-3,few,CNGQGDTDTQYF,TGCAACGGACAGGGCGACACAGATACGCAGTATTTT
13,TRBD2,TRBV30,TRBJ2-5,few,CAWSSWGGETQYF,TGTGCCTGGAGTTCATGGGGGGGAGAGACCCAGTACTTC
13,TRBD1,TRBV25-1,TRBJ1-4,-,CASRGRTGEKLFF,TGTGCCAGCAGGGGAAGGACAGGTGAAAAACTGTTTTTT
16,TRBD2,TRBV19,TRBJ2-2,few,CASSVPGLAPPGELFF,TGTGCCAGTAGTGTCCCGGGACTAGCTCCTCCCGGGGAGCTGTTTTTT
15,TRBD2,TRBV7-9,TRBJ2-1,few,CASTKGLAGYNEQFF,TGTGCCAGCACTAAGGGACTAGCGGGCTACAATGAGCAGTTCTTC
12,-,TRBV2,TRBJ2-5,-,CASNTIQETQYF,TGTGCCAGCAACACGATTCAAGAGACCCAGTACTTC
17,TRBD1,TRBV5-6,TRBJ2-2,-,CASSLYWTGPNTGELFF,TGTGCCAGCAGCTTGTATTGGACAGGACCTAACACCGGGGAGCTGTTTTTT
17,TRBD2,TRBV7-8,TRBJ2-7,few,CASSLLTRTSGNYEQYF,TGTGCCAGCAGCCTACTAACCCGGACTAGCGGCAACTACGAGCAGTACTTC
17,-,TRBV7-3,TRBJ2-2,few,CATTKGAETGNTGELFF,TGTGCCACTACGAAAGGAGCCGAGACGGGGAACACCGGGGAGCTGTTTTTT
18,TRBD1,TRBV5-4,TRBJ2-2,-,CASSLDLRTGSNTGELFF,TGTGCCAGCAGCTTAGATCTCCGGACAGGGTCCAACACCGGGGAGCTGTTTTTT
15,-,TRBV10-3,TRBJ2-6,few,CAIRGQGSGANVLTF,TGTGCCATCAGGGGTCAGGGCTCTGGGGCCAACGTCCTGACTTTC
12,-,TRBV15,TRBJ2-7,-,CATSRAGGEQYF,TGTGCCACCAGCAGAGCCGGGGGTGAGCAGTACTTC
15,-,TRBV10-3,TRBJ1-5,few,CAISELSGIDQPQHF,TGTGCCATCAGTGAGCTGTCCGGGATAGATCAGCCCCAGCATTTT
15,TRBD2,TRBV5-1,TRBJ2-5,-,CASSFGGREEETQYF,TGCGCCAGCAGCTTCGGCGGGAGGGAAGAAGAGACCCAGTACTTC
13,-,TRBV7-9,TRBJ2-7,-,CASKKLSSYEQYF,TGTGCCAGCAAGAAGCTGAGCTCCTACGAGCAGTACTTC
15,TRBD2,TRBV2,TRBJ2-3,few,CASSVGAGGSDTQYF,TGTGCCAGCAGTGTCGGTGCGGGAGGGTCGGATACGCAGTATTTT
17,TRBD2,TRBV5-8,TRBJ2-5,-,CASSYPWTSGGEVTQYF,TGTGCCAGCAGCTACCCCTGGACTAGCGGGGGGGAGGTGACCCAGTACTTC
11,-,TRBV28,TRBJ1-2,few,CATTGQDGYTF,TGTGCAACTACAGGACAAGATGGCTACACCTTC
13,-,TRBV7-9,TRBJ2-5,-,CASGLRGEETQYF,TGTGCCAGCGGCCTAAGAGGCGAGGAGACCCAGTACTTC
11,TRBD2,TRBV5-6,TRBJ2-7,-,CASSWGGEQYF,TGTGCCAGCAGCTGGGGGGGGGAGCAGTACTTC
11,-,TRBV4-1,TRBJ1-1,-,CASSQAREAFF,TGCGCCAGCAGCCAAGCCAGAGAAGCTTTCTTT
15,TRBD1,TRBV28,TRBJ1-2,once,CASSPGQAGIYGYTF,TGTGCCAGCAGTCCCGGACAGGCCGGAATTTATGGCTACACCTTC
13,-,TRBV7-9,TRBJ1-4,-,CASSLDWDEKLFF,TGTGCCAGCAGCTTGGACTGGGATGAAAAACTGTTTTTT
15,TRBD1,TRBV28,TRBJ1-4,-,CASSPGQGAYEKLFF,TGTGCCAGCAGTCCCGGACAGGGGGCGTATGAAAAACTGTTTTTT
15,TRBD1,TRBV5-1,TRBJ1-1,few,CASSLQGAGGTEAFF,TGCGCCAGCAGCTTACAGGGGGCGGGGGGCACTGAAGCTTTCTTT
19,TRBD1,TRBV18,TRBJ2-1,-,CASSPLWDTGGALNNEQFF,TGTGCCAGCTCGCCGCTCTGGGATACAGGGGGCGCTTTAAACAATGAGCAGTTCTTC
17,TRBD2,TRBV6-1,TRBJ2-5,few,CASSEGLAGGEQETQYF,TGTGCCAGCAGTGAAGGACTAGCGGGAGGAGAACAAGAGACCCAGTACTTC
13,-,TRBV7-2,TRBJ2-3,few,CASSLAGADTQYF,TGTGCCAGCAGCTTAGCAGGGGCAGATACGCAGTATTTT
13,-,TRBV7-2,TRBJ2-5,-,CASSSDYQETQYF,TGTGCCAGCAGCTCCGACTACCAAGAGACCCAGTACTTC
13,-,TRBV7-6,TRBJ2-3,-,CASSSTGTDTQYF,TGTGCCAGCAGCTCGACTGGCACAGATACGCAGTATTTT
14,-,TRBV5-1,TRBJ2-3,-,CASSLMRGTDTQYF,TGCGCCAGCAGCTTAATGCGGGGCACAGATACGCAGTATTTT
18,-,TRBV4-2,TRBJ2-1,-,CASSQDPPKLGSYNEQFF,TGTGCCAGCAGCCAAGATCCCCCAAAACTAGGCTCCTACAATGAGCAGTTCTTC
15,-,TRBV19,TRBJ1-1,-,CASSPHREGSTEAFF,TGTGCCAGTAGTCCCCACAGGGAAGGTTCCACTGAAGCTTTCTTT
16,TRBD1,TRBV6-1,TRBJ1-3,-,CASSGLTGAAGNTIYF,TGTGCCAGCAGTGGACTAACAGGGGCGGCTGGAAACACCATATATTTT
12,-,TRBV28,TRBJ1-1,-,CASSLRRGEAFF,TGTGCCAGCAGTCTTCGGAGGGGTGAAGCTTTCTTT
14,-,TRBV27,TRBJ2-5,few,CASSLRGLWETQYF,TGTGCCAGCAGTTTACGGGGACTCTGGGAGACCCAGTACTTC
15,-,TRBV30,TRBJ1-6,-,CAWSRSENYNSPLHF,TGTGCCTGGAGTAGATCCGAGAACTATAATTCACCCCTCCACTTT